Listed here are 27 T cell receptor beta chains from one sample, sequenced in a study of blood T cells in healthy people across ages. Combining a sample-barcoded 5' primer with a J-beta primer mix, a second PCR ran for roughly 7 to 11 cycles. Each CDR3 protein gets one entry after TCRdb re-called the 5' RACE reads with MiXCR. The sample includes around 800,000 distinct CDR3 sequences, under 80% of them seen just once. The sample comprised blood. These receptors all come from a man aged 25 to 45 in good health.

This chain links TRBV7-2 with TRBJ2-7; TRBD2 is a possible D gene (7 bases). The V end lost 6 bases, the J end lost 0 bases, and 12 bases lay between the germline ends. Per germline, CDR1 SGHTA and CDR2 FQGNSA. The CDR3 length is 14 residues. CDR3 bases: TGTGCCAGCAGTGGGGGGGCTAGCTCCTACGAGCAGTACTTC. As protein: CASSGGASSYEQYF.

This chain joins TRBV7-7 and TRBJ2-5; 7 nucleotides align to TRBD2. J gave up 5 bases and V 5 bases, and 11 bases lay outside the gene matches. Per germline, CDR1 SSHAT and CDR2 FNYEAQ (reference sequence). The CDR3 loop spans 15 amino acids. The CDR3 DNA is TGTGCCAGCAGCCTAGACCCCGGACTAGATGAGACCCAGTACTTC. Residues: CASSLDPGLDETQYF.

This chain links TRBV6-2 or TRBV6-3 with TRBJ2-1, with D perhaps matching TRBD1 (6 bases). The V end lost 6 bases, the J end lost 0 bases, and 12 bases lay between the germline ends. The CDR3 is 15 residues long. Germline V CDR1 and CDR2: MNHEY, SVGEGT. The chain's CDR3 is CASSIQGNSYNEQFF. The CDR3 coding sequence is TGTGCCAGCAGCATCCAGGGGAACTCCTACAATGAGCAGTTCTTC.

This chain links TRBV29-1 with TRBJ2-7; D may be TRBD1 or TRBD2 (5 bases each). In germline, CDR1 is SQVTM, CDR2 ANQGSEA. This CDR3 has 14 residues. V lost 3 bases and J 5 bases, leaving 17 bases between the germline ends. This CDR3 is CSVEEIGVGDEQYF. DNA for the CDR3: TGCAGCGTTGAGGAGATCGGGGTAGGGGACGAGCAGTACTTC.

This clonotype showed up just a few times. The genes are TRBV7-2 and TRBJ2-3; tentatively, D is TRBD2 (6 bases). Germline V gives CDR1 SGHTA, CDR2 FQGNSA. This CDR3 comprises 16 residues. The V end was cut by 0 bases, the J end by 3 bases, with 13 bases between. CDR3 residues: CASSLAPAGRTDTQYF. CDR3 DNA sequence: TGTGCCAGCAGCTTAGCGCCGGCGGGGAGAACAGATACGCAGTATTTT.

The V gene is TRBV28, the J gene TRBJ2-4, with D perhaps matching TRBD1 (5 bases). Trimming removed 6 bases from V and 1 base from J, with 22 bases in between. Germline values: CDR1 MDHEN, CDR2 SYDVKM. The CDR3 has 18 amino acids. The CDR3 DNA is TGTGCCAGCAGCCCCAGAACCCTACCAGGGATCGCCAAAAACATTCAGTACTTC. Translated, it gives CASSPRTLPGIAKNIQYF.

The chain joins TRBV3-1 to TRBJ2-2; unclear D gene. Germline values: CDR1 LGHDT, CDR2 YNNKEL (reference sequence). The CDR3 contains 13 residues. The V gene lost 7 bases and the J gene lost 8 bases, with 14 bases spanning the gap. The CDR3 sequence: CASTSTRFGELFF. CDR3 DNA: TGTGCCAGCACCTCAACCCGATTTGGGGAGCTGTTTTTT.

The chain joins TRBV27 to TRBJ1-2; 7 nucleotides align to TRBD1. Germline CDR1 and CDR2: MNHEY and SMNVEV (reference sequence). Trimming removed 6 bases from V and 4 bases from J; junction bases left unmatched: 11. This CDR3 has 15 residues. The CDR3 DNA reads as TGTGCCAGCAGCCCCCTCCCCGACAGGGCCTATGGCTACACCTTC. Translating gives CASSPLPDRAYGYTF.

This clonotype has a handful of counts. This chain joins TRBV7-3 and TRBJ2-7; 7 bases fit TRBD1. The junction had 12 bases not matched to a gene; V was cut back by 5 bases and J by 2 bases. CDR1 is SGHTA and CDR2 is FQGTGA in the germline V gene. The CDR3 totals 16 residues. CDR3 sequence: CASSLLPTGEPYEQYF. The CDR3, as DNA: TGTGCCAGCAGCCTCCTCCCAACAGGGGAGCCCTACGAGCAGTACTTC.

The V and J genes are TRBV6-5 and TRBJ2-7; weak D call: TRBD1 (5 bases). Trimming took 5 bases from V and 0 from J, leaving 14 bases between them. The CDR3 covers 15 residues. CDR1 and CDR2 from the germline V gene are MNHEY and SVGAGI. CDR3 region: CASSGHLGASYEQYF. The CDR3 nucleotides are TGTGCCAGCAGTGGACACCTTGGGGCCTCCTACGAGCAGTACTTC.

CDR3 bases: TGTGCCATCAGTGCAGGCTCGATTGTAGGCGATACGCAGTATTTT. Translated: CAISAGSIVGDTQYF. The chain recombines TRBV10-3 with TRBJ2-3; D gene unclear. Trimming took 4 bases from V and 6 from J, leaving 17 bases between them. This CDR3 has 15 residues. Germline CDR1 and CDR2: ENHRY and SYGVKD.

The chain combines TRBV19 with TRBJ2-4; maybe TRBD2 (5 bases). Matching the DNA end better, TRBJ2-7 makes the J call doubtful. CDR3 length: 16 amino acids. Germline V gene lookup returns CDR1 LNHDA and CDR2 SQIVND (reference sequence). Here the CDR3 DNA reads TGTGCCAGTAGCCCTGCAGCCGGACTGAATTCCTACGAGCAGTACTTC. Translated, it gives CASSPAAGLNSYEQYF.

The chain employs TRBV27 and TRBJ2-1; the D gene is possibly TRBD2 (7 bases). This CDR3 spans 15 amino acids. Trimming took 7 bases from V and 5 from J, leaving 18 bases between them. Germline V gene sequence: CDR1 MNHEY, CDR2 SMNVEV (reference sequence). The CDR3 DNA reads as TGTGCCAGCACCTTATGGGCGGGGGCGGACAATGAGCAGTTCTTC. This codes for CASTLWAGADNEQFF.

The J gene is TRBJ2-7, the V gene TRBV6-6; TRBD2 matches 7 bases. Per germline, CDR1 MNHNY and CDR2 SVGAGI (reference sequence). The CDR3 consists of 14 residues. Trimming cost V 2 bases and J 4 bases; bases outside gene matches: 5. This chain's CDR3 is CASSYVLAEYEQYF. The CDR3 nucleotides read TGTGCCAGCAGTTACGTCCTAGCGGAGTACGAGCAGTACTTC.

The CDR3 DNA reads TGTGCCGGACAGGGGGGCGAGCAGTACTTC. It codes for CAGQGGEQYF. The gene calls are TRBV7-3 and TRBJ2-7; 10 nucleotides match TRBD1. Germline assignment: CDR1 SGHTA and CDR2 FQGTGA. CDR3 size: 10 residues. With V trimmed by 11 bases and J by 6 bases, 1 base remained unmatched.

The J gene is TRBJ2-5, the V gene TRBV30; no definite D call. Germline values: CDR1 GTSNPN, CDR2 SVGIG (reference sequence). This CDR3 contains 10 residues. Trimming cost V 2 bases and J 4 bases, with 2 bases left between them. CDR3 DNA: TGTGCCTGGAGTAGAGAGACCCAGTACTTC. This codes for CAWSRETQYF.

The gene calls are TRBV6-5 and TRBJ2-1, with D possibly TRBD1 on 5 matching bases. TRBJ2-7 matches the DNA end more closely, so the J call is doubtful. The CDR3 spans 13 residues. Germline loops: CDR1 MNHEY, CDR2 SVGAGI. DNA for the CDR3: TGTGCCAGCAGTATAAAATGGTACAGGGAGCAGTACTTC. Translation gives CASSIKWYREQYF.

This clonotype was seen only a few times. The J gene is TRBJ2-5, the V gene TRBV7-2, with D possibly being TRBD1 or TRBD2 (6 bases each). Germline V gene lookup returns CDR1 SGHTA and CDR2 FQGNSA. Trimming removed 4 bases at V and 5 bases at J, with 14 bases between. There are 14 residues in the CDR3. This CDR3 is CASSSEGGWETQYF. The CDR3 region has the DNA TGTGCCAGCAGCTCGGAGGGGGGCTGGGAGACCCAGTACTTC. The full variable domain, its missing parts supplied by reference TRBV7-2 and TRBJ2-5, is GAGVSQSPSNKVTEKGKDVELRCDPISGHTALYWYRQSLGQGLEFLIYFQGNSAPDKSGLPSDRFSAERTGGSVSTLTIQRTQQEDSAVYLCASSSEGGWETQYFGPGTRLLVL.

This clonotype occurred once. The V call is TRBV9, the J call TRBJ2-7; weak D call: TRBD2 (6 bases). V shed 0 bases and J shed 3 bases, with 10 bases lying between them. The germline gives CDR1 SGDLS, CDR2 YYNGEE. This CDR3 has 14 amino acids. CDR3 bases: TGTGCCAGCAGCGTAGAATGGAGGGGCTACGAGCAGTACTTC. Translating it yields CASSVEWRGYEQYF. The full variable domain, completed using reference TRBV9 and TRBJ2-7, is DSGVTQTPKHLITATGQRVTLRCSPRSGDLSVYWYQQSLDQGLQFLIQYYNGEERAKGNILERFSAQQFPDLHSELNLSSLELGDSALYFCASSVEWRGYEQYFGPGTRLTVT.

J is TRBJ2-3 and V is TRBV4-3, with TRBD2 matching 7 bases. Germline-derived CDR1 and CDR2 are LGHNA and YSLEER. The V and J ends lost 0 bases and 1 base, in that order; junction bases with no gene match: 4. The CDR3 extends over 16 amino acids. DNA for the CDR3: TGCGCCAGCAGCCAAGATCTACGGGGGGGCACAGATACGCAGTATTTT. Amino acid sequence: CASSQDLRGGTDTQYF.

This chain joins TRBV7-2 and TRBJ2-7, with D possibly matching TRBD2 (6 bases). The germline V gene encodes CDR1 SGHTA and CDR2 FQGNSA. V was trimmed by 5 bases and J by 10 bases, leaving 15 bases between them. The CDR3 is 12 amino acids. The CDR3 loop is CASSLPGEAQYF. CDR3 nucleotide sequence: TGTGCCAGCAGCCTCCCCGGGGAGGCCCAGTACTTC.

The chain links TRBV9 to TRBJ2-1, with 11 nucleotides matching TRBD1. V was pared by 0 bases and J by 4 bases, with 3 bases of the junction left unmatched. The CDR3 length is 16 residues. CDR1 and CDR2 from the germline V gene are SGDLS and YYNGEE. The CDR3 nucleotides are TGTGCCAGCAGCGTAGGGGGACAGGGGGGATACAATGAGCAGTTCTTC. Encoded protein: CASSVGGQGGYNEQFF.

The CDR3 bases are TGCGCCAGCAGCTTGGCCAGACGATCCCCCCATGAGCAGTTCTTC. Its protein product is CASSLARRSPHEQFF. The rearrangement uses TRBV5-1 and TRBJ2-1; D gene ambiguous. Germline V CDR1 and CDR2: SGHRS, YFSETQ. CDR3 length equals 15 residues. V gave up 0 bases and J gave up 8 bases, with 15 bases separating them.

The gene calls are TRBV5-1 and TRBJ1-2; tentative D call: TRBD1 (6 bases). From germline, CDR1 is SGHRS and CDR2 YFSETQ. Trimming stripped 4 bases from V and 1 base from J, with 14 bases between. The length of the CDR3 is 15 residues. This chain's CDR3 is CASSKDRSLNYGYTF. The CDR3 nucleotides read TGCGCCAGCAGCAAGGACAGATCCCTTAACTATGGCTACACCTTC.

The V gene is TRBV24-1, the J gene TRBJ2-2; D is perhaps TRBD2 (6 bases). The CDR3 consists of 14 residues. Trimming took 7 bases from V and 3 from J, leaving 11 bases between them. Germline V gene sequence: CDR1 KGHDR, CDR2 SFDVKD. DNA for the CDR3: TGTGCCACCAGGAGGACGGGGGACACCGGGGAGCTGTTTTTT. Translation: CATRRTGDTGELFF.

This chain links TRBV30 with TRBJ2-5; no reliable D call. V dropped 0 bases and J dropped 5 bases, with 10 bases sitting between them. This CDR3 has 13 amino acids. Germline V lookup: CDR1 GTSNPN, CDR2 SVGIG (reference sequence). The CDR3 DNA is TGTGCCTGGAGTGTACGACTGGGGGAGACCCAGTACTTC. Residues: CAWSVRLGETQYF.

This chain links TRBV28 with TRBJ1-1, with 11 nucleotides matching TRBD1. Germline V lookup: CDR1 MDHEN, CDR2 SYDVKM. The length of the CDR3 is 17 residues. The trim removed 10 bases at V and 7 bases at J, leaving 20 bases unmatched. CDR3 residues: CATTRPTGTGGRDEAFF. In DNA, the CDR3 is TGTGCCACCACCCGTCCAACCGGGACAGGGGGGAGGGATGAAGCTTTCTTT.